One sample yielded the 25 T cell receptor beta chains listed below, sequenced in a study of control samples from healthy donors and cancer patients. Clones were read by immunoSEQ multiplex PCR, and TCRdb kept only the in-frame ones, dropping some. This sample's table has roughly 190,000 clones. Sequencing was performed on blood. These receptors were taken from a woman aged 30 to 39 in good health.

The rearrangement joins TRBV6-5 to TRBJ2-7; tentative D call: TRBD1 (6 bases). V was cut by 6 bases and J by 2 bases, with 11 bases left in between. Germline lookup yields CDR1 MNHEY and CDR2 SVGAGI. There are 13 residues in the CDR3. Here the CDR3 DNA reads TGTGCCAGCAGCCGGGACAAAGCCTACGAGCAGTACTTC. Amino acid sequence: CASSRDKAYEQYF.

V gene TRBV28 combines with J gene TRBJ2-1, with D tentatively TRBD1 (5 bases). The CDR3 runs to 15 residues. Deletions cut 5 bases from V and 0 bases from J, with 11 bases between. Germline V CDR1 and CDR2: MDHEN, SYDVKM. This CDR3 reads CASSKETVSYNEQFF. CDR3 bases: TGTGCCAGCAGTAAGGAGACAGTCTCCTACAATGAGCAGTTCTTC.

CDR3: CASSLQSLSTYEQYF. CDR3 DNA: TGTGCCAGCAGTTTGCAGAGTCTCTCGACCTACGAGCAGTACTTC. V usage is TRBV6-5 and J usage is TRBJ2-7; no reliable D call. From germline, CDR1 is MNHEY and CDR2 SVGAGI. V was trimmed by 4 bases and J by 2 bases, leaving 15 bases between them. There are 15 residues in the CDR3.

The J gene is TRBJ1-6, the V gene TRBV9; 8 nucleotides align to TRBD1. The V gene's germline CDR1 is SGDLS and CDR2 YYNGEE. The CDR3 totals 15 residues. V lost 3 bases to trimming and J lost 8 bases; unmatched junction nucleotides: 7. The CDR3: CASSERQGKDSPLHF. In DNA, the CDR3 is TGTGCCAGCAGCGAGCGACAGGGGAAGGATTCACCCCTCCACTTT.

CDR3 loop: CASRPNRSSPLHF. CDR3 in DNA: TGTGCCAGCAGGCCGAACCGGAGTTCACCCCTCCACTTT. This chain links TRBV12-3 or TRBV12-4 with TRBJ1-6; unclear D gene. This CDR3 has 13 residues. V was cut by 6 bases and J by 9 bases, with 12 bases left in between.

The rearrangement uses TRBV5-1 and TRBJ1-2; weak D call: TRBD1 (5 bases). Germline V gene sequence: CDR1 SGHRS, CDR2 YFSETQ. The CDR3 has 16 amino acids. The germline V and J ends were trimmed by 2 bases and 2 bases, with 16 bases remaining between them. The CDR3 nucleotides are TGCGCCAGCAGCTTTGGAGGCAGGGCGGGGAACTATGGCTACACCTTC. Amino acids: CASSFGGRAGNYGYTF.

The chain is built from TRBV28 and TRBJ1-1; D possibly corresponds to TRBD1 (5 bases). The germline CDR1 and CDR2 sequences are MDHEN and SYDVKM. This CDR3 is 16 amino acids long. Trimming shortened V by 6 bases and J by 7 bases, and 24 bases separated the two germline ends. The CDR3 DNA reads TGTGCCAGCAGCACTACCGGGGCCTCATCGGGGGTTGAAGCTTTCTTT. Its translation: CASSTTGASSGVEAFF.

The J gene is TRBJ2-1, the V gene TRBV10-3; D gene uncertain. V was trimmed by 8 bases and J by 0 bases, leaving 11 bases between them. Germline values: CDR1 ENHRY, CDR2 SYGVKD. The CDR3 sequence is 14 residues long. The CDR3 region has the DNA TGTGCCATCGGGCGTACGAGCTCCTACAATGAGCAGTTCTTC. It is translated as CAIGRTSSYNEQFF.

The chain carries TRBV5-1 and TRBJ2-5, with TRBD1 identical over 9 bases. Unmatched junction bases numbered 8, after V lost 7 bases and J lost 4 bases. This CDR3 has 14 amino acids. From germline, CDR1 is SGHRS and CDR2 YFSETQ. In DNA, the CDR3 is TGCGCCAGCGTTCAAGGGACAGGGAGAGAGACCCAGTACTTC. Protein: CASVQGTGRETQYF. The full variable domain, completed using reference TRBV5-1 and TRBJ2-5, is KAGVTQTPRYLIKTRGQQVTLSCSPISGHRSVSWYQQTPGQGLQFLFEYFSETQRNKGNFPGRFSGRQFSNSRSEMNVSTLELGDSALYLCASVQGTGRETQYFGPGTRLLVL.

This rearrangement joins TRBV7-8 to TRBJ1-5, with 7 bases that match TRBD1. There are 14 residues in the CDR3. J lost 3 bases, V lost 3 bases, and 2 bases had no gene match. Germline V gene sequence: CDR1 SGHVS, CDR2 FQNEAQ. The CDR3 DNA sequence: TGTGCCAGCAGCTTGGGACAGCTCAATCAGCCCCAGCATTTT. Translation: CASSLGQLNQPQHF.

Worth noting for this clone: Other DNA sequences in the same sample also yield this CDR3. The gene calls are TRBV4-1 and TRBJ2-5, with D uncertain. Germline CDR1 reads MGHRA; CDR2 reads YSYEKL. The CDR3 is 14 amino acids. V lost 1 base to trimming and J lost 1 base, with 7 bases between them. The CDR3, as DNA: TGCGCCAGCAGCCAAGTAACATCCCAAGAGACCCAGTACTTC. Translated: CASSQVTSQETQYF.

V gene TRBV18 combines with J gene TRBJ1-2; possibly TRBD1 for D (6 bases). V lost 6 bases and J lost 1, with 15 bases in between. Germline loops: CDR1 KGHSH, CDR2 LQKENI. CDR3 length equals 15 residues. The CDR3 reads CASSLQGWGNYGYTF. In DNA, the CDR3 is TGTGCCAGCTCTCTACAGGGATGGGGTAACTATGGCTACACCTTC.

This sequence joins TRBV27 and TRBJ1-5, with 9 bases aligning to TRBD1. Trimming cost V 2 bases and J 3 bases; bases outside gene matches: 2. The CDR3 loop spans 15 amino acids. CDR1 is MNHEY and CDR2 is SMNVEV in the germline V gene (reference sequence). DNA for the CDR3: TGTGCCAGCAGTTTAGGGACAGGGTCCAATCAGCCCCAGCATTTT. This sequence encodes CASSLGTGSNQPQHF.

The chain carries TRBV24-1 and TRBJ2-1; TRBD2 matches 12 bases. The CDR3 is 19 residues long. Trimming cost V 1 base and J 0 bases; bases outside gene matches: 6. Germline V CDR1 and CDR2: KGHDR, SFDVKD. The chain's CDR3 is CATSDFRRLAGVSYNEQFF. CDR3 nucleotide sequence: TGTGCCACCAGTGATTTCCGAAGACTAGCGGGGGTCTCCTACAATGAGCAGTTCTTC.

The chain combines TRBV27 with TRBJ2-5, with TRBD2 as a possible D gene (6 bases). Germline assignment: CDR1 MNHEY and CDR2 SMNVEV (reference sequence). This CDR3 contains 16 residues. V was clipped by 5 bases and J by 1 base, with 17 bases between them. Written as DNA, the CDR3 is TGTGCCAGCAGTCCCCTGGATAGCGGCCTCCAAGAGACCCAGTACTTC. The encoded protein is CASSPLDSGLQETQYF.

The chain links TRBV18 to TRBJ1-1; the D is unclear. The V and J ends lost 5 bases and 1 base respectively, with 8 bases between them. CDR1 is KGHSH, CDR2 LQKENI, per germline. The CDR3 has 13 residues. CDR3 DNA sequence: TGTGCCAGCTCATCACATAAGAACACTGAAGCTTTCTTT. Translation: CASSSHKNTEAFF.

The rearrangement links TRBV19 to TRBJ1-1; TRBD1 matches at 7 bases. The germline V gene encodes CDR1 LNHDA and CDR2 SQIVND (reference sequence). V gave up 6 bases and J gave up 7 bases; unmatched junction bases: 17. CDR3 size: 16 residues. CDR3 in DNA: TGTGCCAGTAGCATAATTGGACAGGTTATTGAGAGTGAAGCTTTCTTT. It translates to CASSIIGQVIESEAFF.

V is TRBV18 and J is TRBJ2-3, with 7 nucleotides matching TRBD1. CDR1 and CDR2 (germline): KGHSH, LQKENI. The V gene end was trimmed by 3 bases and the J gene end by 2 bases; junction bases not matched to a gene: 5. This CDR3 is 15 amino acids long. CDR3 protein: CASSPTGPPTDTQYF. The DNA for the CDR3 is TGTGCCAGCTCACCGACAGGGCCTCCCACAGATACGCAGTATTTT.

This chain connects TRBV28 to TRBJ1-6; D perhaps matches TRBD1 (5 bases). The CDR3 is 14 residues long. The V gene's germline CDR1 is MDHEN and CDR2 SYDVKM. Trimming cost V 6 bases and J 8 bases, with 14 bases left between them. The CDR3 region has the DNA TGTGCCAGCAGCCCAGACAGTTTTTATTCACCCCTCCACTTT. Translation gives CASSPDSFYSPLHF.

The gene calls are TRBV12-3 or TRBV12-4 and TRBJ1-2, with D unclear. Between the trimmed V and J ends, which lost 8 bases and 5 bases, there was a span of 9 bases. CDR3 length equals 11 residues. The CDR3 here is CASGTHYGYTF. The CDR3 nucleotides read TGTGCCAGCGGCACCCATTATGGCTACACCTTC.

This CDR3 reads CASSYFQGTQYF. In nucleotides, the CDR3 is TGTGCCAGCAGTTACTTTCAGGGTACGCAGTATTTT. V gene TRBV6-5 combines with J gene TRBJ2-3; possible D gene TRBD1, 5 bases. This CDR3 comprises 12 residues. Germline-derived CDR1 and CDR2 are MNHEY and SVGAGI. Trimming shortened V by 1 base and J by 8 bases, and 7 bases separated the two germline ends.

The chain employs TRBV30 and TRBJ1-1, with D maybe TRBD1 (5 bases). The CDR3 loop spans 14 amino acids. V was cut by 2 bases and J by 4 bases, with 14 bases left in between. CDR1 and CDR2 from the germline V gene are GTSNPN and SVGIG (reference sequence). The CDR3 DNA reads as TGTGCCTGGAGTAGGCAGGGTGTTCGCACTGAAGCTTTCTTT. This encodes CAWSRQGVRTEAFF. Together with reference TRBV30 and TRBJ1-1, the CDR3 gives the full variable domain: SQTIHQWPATLVQPVGSPLSLECTVEGTSNPNLYWYRQAAGRGLQLLFYSVGIGQISSEVPQNLSASRPQDRQFILSSKKLLLSDSGFYLCAWSRQGVRTEAFFGQGTRLTVV.

This chain links TRBV11-3 with TRBJ2-3; a possible D gene is TRBD1 (5 bases). The CDR3 consists of 15 residues. Trimming pared 5 bases from V and 4 bases from J, leaving 16 bases between. Looked up from germline, CDR1 is SGHNT and CDR2 is YENEEA. In nucleotides, the CDR3 is TGTGCCAGCAGCCCAGGGCAGATAAATGCAGATACGCAGTATTTT. Translating gives CASSPGQINADTQYF.

The chain links TRBV9 to TRBJ2-7; perhaps TRBD1 as D (6 bases). Germline V gene sequence: CDR1 SGDLS, CDR2 YYNGEE. Trimming stripped 0 bases from V and 7 bases from J, with 14 bases between. This CDR3 is built from 14 residues. CDR3 region: CASSVGTESSEQYF. In nucleotides, the CDR3 is TGTGCCAGCAGCGTAGGGACAGAGTCATCTGAGCAGTACTTC.

This chain joins TRBV9 and TRBJ2-3; D not certain. Trimming shortened V by 4 bases and J by 0 bases, and 9 bases separated the two germline ends. This CDR3 spans 14 amino acids. Germline-derived CDR1 and CDR2 are SGDLS and YYNGEE. The CDR3 nucleotides are TGTGCCAGCAGCTTACAGACCAGCACAGATACGCAGTATTTT. This sequence encodes CASSLQTSTDTQYF.